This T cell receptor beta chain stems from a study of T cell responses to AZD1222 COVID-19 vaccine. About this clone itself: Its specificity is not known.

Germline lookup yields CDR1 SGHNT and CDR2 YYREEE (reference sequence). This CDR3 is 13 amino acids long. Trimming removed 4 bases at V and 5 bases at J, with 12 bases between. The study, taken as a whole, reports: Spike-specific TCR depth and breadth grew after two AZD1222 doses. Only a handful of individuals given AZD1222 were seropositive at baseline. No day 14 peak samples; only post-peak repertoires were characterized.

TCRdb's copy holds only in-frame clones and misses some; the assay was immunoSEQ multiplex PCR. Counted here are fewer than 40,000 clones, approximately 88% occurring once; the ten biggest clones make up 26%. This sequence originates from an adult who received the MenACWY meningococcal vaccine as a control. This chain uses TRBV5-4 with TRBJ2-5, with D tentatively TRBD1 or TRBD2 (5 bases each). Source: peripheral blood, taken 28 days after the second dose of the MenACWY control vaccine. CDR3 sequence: CASSPTGLETQYF. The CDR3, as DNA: TGTGCCAGCAGCCCGACGGGGCTGGAGACCCAGTACTTC. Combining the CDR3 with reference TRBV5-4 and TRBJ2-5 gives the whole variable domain ETGVTQSPTHLIKTRGQQVTLRCSSQSGHNTVSWYQQALGQGPQFIFQYYREEENGRGNFPPRFSGLQFPNYSSELNVNALELDDSALYLCASSPTGLETQYFGPGTRLLVL.